This TCR beta chain was sequenced during a study of OX40 agonist ivuxolimab in advanced cancers. For this clone: Its target is unknown.

Repertoires were generated with immunoSEQ multiplex PCR, while TCRdb's copy carries only in-frame clones and drops some. The sample lists roughly 80,000 clones; over 75% were seen once. General study points: No antigen was identified for the clonally expanded peripheral T cells.

CDR3 length: 18 amino acids. Germline CDR1 reads ENHRY; CDR2 reads SYGVKD. V lost 0 bases to trimming and J lost 2 bases; unmatched junction nucleotides: 7. The V call is TRBV10-3, the J call TRBJ1-5, with 10 bases lining up with TRBD1. Here the sequenced sample was CD4+ or CD8+ T cells sorted from blood, taken in a trial of the OX40 agonist ivuxolimab. The source is an adult with an advanced solid tumor such as melanoma, head and neck, liver or kidney cancer. The chain's CDR3 is CAISESRRGQGGNQPQHF. The CDR3 DNA reads TGTGCCATCAGTGAGTCGCGCCGCGGACAGGGGGGCAATCAGCCCCAGCATTTT.